This T cell receptor (beta chain) was observed in a study of CD8+ T cells in alopecia areata. About the study: Oral tofacitinib, 5 to 10 mg twice daily, was given in an open-label trial.

The CDR3 has 15 amino acids. Germline V gene data show CDR1 as SGHRS and CDR2 as YFSETQ. V dropped 2 bases and J dropped 0 bases, with 11 bases sitting between them. Sequencing used cDNA as its template, made by extracting RNA and reverse transcribing it. TCRdb keeps only in-frame clones here, not all; method: immunoSEQ multiplex PCR. Of about 180,000 clones in the sample, around 63% are singletons; the top ten hold under 2%. Sample: CD4+ T cells sorted from blood, taken at week 0. The gene calls are TRBV5-1 and TRBJ1-1; possible D gene TRBD1, 5 bases. The origin of this receptor is a human donor with alopecia areata. The CDR3, as DNA: TGCGCCAGCAGCTTTAACCTACAGGTGAACACTGAAGCTTTCTTT. Protein product: CASSFNLQVNTEAFF.